The present T cell receptor beta chain was sequenced within a study of blood T cell repertoires in COVID-19. Across the whole study: PBMCs, B-cell-depleted T cells, or T cells were the source of the cDNA or gDNA that made up the material.

The CDR3 is made up of 17 amino acids. From germline, CDR1 is KGHSH and CDR2 LQKENI. V lost 0 bases and J lost 2, with 14 bases in between. Seattle patient enrollment occurred during active infection, with longitudinal follow-up thereafter. Original processing methods: Quantification of nucleated cells was approximated via reference gene primer amplification. TCRdb's table, derived via immunoSEQ multiplex PCR, lists solely in-frame clones and lacks some. For V, J and clone size, that table is used; D and trimming come from the DNA. The table has around 100,000 clones, roughly 89% seen once; the top ten hold around 5.2%.

The chain combines TRBV18 with TRBJ1-5; D possibly corresponds to TRBD1 (5 bases). The TCR originated in a man in his 60s with COVID-19, enrolled during active disease. The sample taken for sequencing was peripheral blood. The DNA for the CDR3 is TGTGCCAGCTCACCACCAGGAGGGACTGGGCGCAATCAGCCCCAGCATTTT. This gives the protein CASSPPGGTGRNQPQHF.